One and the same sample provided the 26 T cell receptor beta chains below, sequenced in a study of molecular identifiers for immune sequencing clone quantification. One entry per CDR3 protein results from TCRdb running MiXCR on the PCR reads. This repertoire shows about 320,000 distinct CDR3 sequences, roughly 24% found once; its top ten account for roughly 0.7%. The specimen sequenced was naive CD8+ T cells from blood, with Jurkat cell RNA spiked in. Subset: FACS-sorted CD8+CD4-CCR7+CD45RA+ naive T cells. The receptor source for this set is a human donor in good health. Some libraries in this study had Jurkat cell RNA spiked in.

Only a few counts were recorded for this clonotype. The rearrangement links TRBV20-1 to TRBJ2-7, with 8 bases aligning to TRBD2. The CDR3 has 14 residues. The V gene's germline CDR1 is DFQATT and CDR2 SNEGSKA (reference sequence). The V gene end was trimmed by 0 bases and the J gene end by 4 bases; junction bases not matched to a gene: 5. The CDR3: CSARDQREMYEQYF. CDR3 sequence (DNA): TGCAGTGCTAGAGACCAGCGGGAGATGTACGAGCAGTACTTC.

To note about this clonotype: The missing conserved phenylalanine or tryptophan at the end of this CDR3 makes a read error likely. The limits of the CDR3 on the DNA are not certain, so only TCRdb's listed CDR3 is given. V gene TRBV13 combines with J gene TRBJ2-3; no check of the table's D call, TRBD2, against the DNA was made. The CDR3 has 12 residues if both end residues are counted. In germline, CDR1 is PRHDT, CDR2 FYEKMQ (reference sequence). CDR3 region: CASSGIAGGCRI.

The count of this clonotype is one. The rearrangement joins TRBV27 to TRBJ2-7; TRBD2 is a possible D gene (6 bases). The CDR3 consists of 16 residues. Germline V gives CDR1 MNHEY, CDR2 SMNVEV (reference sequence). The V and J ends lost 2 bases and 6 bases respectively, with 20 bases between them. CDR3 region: CASSLVGGSAACEQYF. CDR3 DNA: TGTGCCAGCAGTTTAGTGGGGGGTAGTGCCGCTTGCGAGCAGTACTTC.

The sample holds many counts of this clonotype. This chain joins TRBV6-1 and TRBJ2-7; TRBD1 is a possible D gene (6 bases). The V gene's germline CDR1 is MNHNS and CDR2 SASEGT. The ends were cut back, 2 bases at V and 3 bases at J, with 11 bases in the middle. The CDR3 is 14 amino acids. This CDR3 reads CASSESQGLYEQYF. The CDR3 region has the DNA TGTGCCAGCAGTGAATCACAGGGTCTCTACGAGCAGTACTTC.

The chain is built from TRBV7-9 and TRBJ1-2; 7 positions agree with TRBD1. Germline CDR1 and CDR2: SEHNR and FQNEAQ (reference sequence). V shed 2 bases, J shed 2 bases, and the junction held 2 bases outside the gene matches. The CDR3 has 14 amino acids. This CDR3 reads CASSLIQGNYGYTF. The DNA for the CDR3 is TGTGCCAGCAGCTTAATACAGGGGAACTATGGCTACACCTTC.

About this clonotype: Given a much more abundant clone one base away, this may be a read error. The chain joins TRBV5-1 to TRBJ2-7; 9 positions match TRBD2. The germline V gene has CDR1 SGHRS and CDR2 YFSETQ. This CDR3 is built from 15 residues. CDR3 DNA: TGCGCCAGCGGCTTGGACTTAGCGGGAGCCTACGAGCAGTACTTC. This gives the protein CASGLDLAGAYEQYF.

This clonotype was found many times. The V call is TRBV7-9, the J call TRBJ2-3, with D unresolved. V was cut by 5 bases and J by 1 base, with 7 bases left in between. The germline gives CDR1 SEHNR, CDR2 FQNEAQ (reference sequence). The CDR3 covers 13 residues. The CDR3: CASSGIGTDTQYF. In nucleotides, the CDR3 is TGTGCCAGCAGCGGGATTGGCACAGATACGCAGTATTTT.

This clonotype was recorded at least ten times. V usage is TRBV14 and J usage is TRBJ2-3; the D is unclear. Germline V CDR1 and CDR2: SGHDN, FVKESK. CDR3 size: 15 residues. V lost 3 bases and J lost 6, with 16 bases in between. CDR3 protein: CASSHNGPFSDTQYF. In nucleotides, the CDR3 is TGTGCCAGCAGCCACAACGGGCCCTTCAGCGATACGCAGTATTTT.

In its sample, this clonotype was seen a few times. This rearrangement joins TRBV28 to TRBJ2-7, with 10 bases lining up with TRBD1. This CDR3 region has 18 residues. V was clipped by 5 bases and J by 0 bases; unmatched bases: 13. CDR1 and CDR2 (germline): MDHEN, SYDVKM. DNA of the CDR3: TGTGCCAGCAGTACCAAACCCCCGGGACAGGGGAACTCCTACGAGCAGTACTTC. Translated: CASSTKPPGQGNSYEQYF.

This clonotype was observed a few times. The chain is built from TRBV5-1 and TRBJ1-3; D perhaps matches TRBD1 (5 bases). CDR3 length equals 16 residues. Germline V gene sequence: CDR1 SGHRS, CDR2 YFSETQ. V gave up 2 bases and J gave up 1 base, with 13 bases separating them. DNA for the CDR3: TGCGCCAGCAGCTTCTCCGGGACGCCGTCTGGAAACACCATATATTTT. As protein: CASSFSGTPSGNTIYF.

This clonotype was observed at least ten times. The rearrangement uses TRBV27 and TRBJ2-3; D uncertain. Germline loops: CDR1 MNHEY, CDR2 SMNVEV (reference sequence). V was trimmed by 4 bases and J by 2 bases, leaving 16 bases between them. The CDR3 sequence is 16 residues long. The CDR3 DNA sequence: TGTGCCAGCAGTTCTATTGGGTGGCGTGCCACAGATACGCAGTATTTT. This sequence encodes CASSSIGWRATDTQYF.

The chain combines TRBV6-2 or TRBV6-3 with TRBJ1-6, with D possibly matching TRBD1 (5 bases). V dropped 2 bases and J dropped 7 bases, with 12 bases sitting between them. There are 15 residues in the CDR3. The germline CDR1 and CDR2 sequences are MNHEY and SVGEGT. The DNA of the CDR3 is TGTGCCAGCAGTTACAAAGGCAGGGAAAATTCACCCCTCCACTTT. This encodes CASSYKGRENSPLHF.

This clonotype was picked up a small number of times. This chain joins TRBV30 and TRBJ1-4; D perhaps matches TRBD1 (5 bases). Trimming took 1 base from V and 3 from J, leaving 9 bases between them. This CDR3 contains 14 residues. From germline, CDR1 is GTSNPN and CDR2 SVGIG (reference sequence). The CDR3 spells CAWSEGAPNEKLFF. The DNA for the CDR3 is TGTGCCTGGAGTGAAGGGGCGCCTAATGAAAAACTGTTTTTT.

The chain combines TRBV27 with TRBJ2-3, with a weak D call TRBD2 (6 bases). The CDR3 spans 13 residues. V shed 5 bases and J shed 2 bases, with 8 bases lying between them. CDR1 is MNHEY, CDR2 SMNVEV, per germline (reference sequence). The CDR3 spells CASSTLATDTQYF. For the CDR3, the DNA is TGTGCCAGCAGTACACTAGCCACAGATACGCAGTATTTT.

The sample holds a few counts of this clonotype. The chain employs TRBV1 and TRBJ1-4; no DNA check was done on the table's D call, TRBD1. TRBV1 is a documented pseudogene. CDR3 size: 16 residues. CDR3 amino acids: CTSSQDRGETEEKLFF. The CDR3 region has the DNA TGCACCAGCAGCCAAGATAGGGGGGAGACAGAGGAAAAACTGTTTTTT.

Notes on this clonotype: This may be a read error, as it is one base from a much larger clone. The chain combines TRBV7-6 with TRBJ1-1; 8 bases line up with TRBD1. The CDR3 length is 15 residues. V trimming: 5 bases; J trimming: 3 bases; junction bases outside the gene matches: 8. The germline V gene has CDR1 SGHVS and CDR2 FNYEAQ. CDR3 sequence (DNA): TGTGCCAGCAGCCCGCGACAGGGGATGTACACTGAAGCTTTCTTT. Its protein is CASSPRQGMYTEAFF.

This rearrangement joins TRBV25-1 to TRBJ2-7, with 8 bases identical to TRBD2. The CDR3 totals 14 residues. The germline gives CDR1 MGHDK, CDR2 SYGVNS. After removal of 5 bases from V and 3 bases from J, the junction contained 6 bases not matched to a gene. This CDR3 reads CASSWGGGNYEQYF. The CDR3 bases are TGTGCCAGCAGTTGGGGCGGGGGGAACTACGAGCAGTACTTC.

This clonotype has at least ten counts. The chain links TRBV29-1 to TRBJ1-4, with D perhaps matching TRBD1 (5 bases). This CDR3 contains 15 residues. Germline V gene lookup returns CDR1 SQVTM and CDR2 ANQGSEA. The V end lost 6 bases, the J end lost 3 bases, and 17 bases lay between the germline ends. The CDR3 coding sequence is TGCAGCGTCACCGGGACGGAGAGTTCTAATGAAAAACTGTTTTTT. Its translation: CSVTGTESSNEKLFF. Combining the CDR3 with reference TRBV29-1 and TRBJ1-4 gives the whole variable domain SAVISQKPSRDICQRGTSLTIQCQVDSQVTMMFWYRQQPGQSLTLIATANQGSEATYESGFVIDKFPISRPNLTFSTLTVSNMSPEDSSIYLCSVTGTESSNEKLFFGSGTQLSVL.

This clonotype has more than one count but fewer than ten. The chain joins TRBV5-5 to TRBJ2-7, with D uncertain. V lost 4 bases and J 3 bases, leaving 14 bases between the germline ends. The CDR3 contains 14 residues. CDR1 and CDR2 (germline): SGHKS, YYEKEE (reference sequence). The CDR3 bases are TGTGCCAGCAGCCTCACGGAGTTTGGCTACGAGCAGTACTTC. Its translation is CASSLTEFGYEQYF.

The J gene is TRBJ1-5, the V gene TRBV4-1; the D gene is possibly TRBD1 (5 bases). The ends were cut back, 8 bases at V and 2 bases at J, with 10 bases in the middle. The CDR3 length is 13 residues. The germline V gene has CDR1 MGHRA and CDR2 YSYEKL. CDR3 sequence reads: CASGREGNQPQHF. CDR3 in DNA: TGCGCCAGCGGCAGGGAGGGCAATCAGCCCCAGCATTTT.

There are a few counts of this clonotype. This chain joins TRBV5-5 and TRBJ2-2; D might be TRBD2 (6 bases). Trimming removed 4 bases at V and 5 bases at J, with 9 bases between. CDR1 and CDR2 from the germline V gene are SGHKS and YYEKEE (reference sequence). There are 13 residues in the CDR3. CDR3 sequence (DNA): TGTGCCAGCAGCCCCGGGACTACCGGGGAGCTGTTTTTT. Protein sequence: CASSPGTTGELFF.

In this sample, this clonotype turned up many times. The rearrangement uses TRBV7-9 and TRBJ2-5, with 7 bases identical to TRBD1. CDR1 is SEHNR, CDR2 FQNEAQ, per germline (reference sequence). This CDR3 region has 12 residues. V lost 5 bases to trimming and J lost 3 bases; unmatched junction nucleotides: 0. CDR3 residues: CASSTGEETQYF. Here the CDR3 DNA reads TGTGCCAGCAGCACAGGGGAAGAGACCCAGTACTTC. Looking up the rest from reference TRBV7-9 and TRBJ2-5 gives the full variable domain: DTGVSQNPRHKITKRGQNVTFRCDPISEHNRLYWYRQTLGQGPEFLTYFQNEAQLEKSRLLSDRFSAERPKGSFSTLEIQRTEQGDSAMYLCASSTGEETQYFGPGTRLLVL.

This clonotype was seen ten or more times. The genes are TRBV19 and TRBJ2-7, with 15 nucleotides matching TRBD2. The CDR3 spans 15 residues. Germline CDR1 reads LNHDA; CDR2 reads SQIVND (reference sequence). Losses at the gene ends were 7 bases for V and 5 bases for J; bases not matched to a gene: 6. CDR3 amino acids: CASTPGLAGGHEQYF. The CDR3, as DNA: TGTGCCAGTACTCCGGGACTAGCGGGAGGCCACGAGCAGTACTTC.

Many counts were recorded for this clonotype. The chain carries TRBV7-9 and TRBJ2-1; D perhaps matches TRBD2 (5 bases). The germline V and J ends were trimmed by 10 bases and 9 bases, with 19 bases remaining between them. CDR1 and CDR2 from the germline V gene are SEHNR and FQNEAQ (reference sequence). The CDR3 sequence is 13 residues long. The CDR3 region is CATQAPLEGEQFF. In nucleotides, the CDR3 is TGTGCCACCCAGGCCCCACTAGAGGGTGAGCAGTTCTTC.

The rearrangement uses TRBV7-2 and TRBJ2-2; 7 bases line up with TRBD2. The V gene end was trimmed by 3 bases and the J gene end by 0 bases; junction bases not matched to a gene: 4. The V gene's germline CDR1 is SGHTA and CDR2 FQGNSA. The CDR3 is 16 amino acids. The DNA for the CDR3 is TGTGCCAGCAGCTTGGGCGGGGGAGCGAACACCGGGGAGCTGTTTTTT. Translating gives CASSLGGGANTGELFF.

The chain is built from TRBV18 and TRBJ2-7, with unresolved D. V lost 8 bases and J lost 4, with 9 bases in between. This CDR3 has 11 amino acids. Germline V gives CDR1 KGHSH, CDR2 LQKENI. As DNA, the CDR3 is TGTGCCAGCGCCGACCGATACGAGCAGTACTTC. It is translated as CASADRYEQYF.